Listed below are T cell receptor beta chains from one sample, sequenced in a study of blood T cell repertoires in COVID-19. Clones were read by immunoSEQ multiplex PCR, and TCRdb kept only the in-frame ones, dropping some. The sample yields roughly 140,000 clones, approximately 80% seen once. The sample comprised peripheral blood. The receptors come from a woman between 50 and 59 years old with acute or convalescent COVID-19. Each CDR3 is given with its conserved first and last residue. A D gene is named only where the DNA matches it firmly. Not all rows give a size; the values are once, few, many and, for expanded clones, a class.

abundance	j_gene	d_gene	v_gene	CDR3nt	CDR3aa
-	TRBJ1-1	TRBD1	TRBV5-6	TGTGCCAGCAGCCCTAAGACAGGGTGGGGTACTGAAGCTTTCTTT	CASSPKTGWGTEAFF
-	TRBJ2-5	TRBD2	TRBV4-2	TGTGCCAGCAGCCAAAGCTCGCGGGGGGGAATGGAGACCCAGTACTTC	CASSQSSRGGMETQYF
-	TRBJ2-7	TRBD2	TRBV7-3	TGTGCCAGCAGCCTTTCTAGCGGGACCCCCTACGAGCAGTACTTC	CASSLSSGTPYEQYF
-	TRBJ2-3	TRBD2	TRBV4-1	TGCGCCAGCAGCCAAGTTGGGACTAGTTACACAGATACGCAGTATTTT	CASSQVGTSYTDTQYF
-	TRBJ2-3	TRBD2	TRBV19	TGTGCCAGTAGTATACTCGGACTAGCTACAACAGATACGCAGTATTTT	CASSILGLATTDTQYF
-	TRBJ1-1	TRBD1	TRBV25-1	TGTGCCAGCAGGGAAAACAGGGGCCCCCGGGACACTGAAGCTTTCTTT	CASRENRGPRDTEAFF
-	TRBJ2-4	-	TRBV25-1	TGTGCCAGTACGGACCGCACGACGGGAGACATTCAGTACTTC	CASTDRTTGDIQYF
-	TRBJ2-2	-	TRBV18	TGTGCCAGCTCACCGCGACAGGCGAACACCGGGGAGCTGTTTTTT	CASSPRQANTGELFF
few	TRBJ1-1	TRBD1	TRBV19	TGTGCCAGTAGTAGGGGACAGGGAAAGACTGAAGCTTTCTTT	CASSRGQGKTEAFF
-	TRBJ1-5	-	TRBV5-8	TGTGCCAGCAGCTTGCGTGTTCAGGGCAGACCGATTGGCAATCAGCCCCAGCATTTT	CASSLRVQGRPIGNQPQHF
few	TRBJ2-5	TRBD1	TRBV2	TGTGCCAGCAGTGTGGGCAGGGGGCGCCTAGAGACCCAGTACTTC	CASSVGRGRLETQYF
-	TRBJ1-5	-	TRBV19	TGTGCCAGTAGTTCCCCACAGTCATCCAATCAGCCCCAGCATTTT	CASSSPQSSNQPQHF
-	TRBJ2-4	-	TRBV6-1	TGTGCCAGCAGTGAACTTGTTGTTAGCGGAGCCTTAGCCAAAAACATTCAGTACTTC	CASSELVVSGALAKNIQYF
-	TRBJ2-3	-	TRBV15	TGTGCCACCAGCAGAGGACAGAGCACAGATACGCAGTATTTT	CATSRGQSTDTQYF
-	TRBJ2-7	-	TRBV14	TGTGCCAGCAGCCAAGACGAGGCGCTCCCCTACGAGCAGTACTTC	CASSQDEALPYEQYF
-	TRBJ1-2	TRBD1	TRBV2	TGTGCCAGCAGTGGGACCTCCGGGACAGGGGTAAATGGCTACACCTTC	CASSGTSGTGVNGYTF
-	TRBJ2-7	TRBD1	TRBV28	TGTGCCAGCAGTTCCGGGACAGGGGGGTACGAGCAGTACTTC	CASSSGTGGYEQYF
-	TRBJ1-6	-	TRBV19	TGTGCCAGTAGACCCCAGGACTATAATTCACCCCTCCACTTT	CASRPQDYNSPLHF
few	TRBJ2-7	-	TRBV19	TGTGCCAGTAGTTTATGGAGACAGGGGACTACCTACGAGCAGTACTTC	CASSLWRQGTTYEQYF
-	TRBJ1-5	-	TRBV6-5	TGTGCCAGCAGTTACTGGGGGCACAATCAGCCCCAGCATTTT	CASSYWGHNQPQHF
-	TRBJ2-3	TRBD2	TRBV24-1	TGTGCCACCAGTGACCTGACTAGCGGGAGGGATACGCAGTATTTT	CATSDLTSGRDTQYF
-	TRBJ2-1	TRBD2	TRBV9	TGTGCCAGCAGCCTCCGAACGAAACCTAGCGGCCCCCCGGGGAATGAGCAGTTCTTC	CASSLRTKPSGPPGNEQFF
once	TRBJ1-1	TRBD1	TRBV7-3	TGTGCCAGCAGCTTAGACAGGGCCACTGAAGCTTTCTTT	CASSLDRATEAFF